The 11 T cell receptor beta chains given below trace back to one sample, sequenced in a study of vaccination effects on CD4 cells after COVID-19. Generated by immunoSEQ multiplex PCR, the TCRdb table keeps only in-frame clones and is missing some. The table includes about 65,000 clones, less than 85% detected once. Their specific antigens are unknown. Peptide-pool stimulation followed by sequencing identified expanded antigen-specific CD4+ clonotypes in the ViraFEST assay. Investigators separated out CD4+ T cells once approximately 11 days of culture had passed. All vaccine recipients tested negative for nucleocapsid antibodies and had never contracted SARS-CoV-2 infection. This specimen consisted of CD4+ T cells from PBMCs cultured with HCoV-NL63 spike peptides, obtained before COVID-19 vaccination. The receptors stem from a human donor who received a COVID-19 vaccine.

The chain uses TRBV5-1 and TRBJ2-3; D call uncertain. Germline CDR1 reads SGHRS; CDR2 reads YFSETQ. Trimming stripped 0 bases from V and 2 bases from J, with 7 bases between. CDR3 length: 14 amino acids. The CDR3 DNA reads TGCGCCAGCAGCTTGGCACTTTTCACAGATACGCAGTATTTT. Residues: CASSLALFTDTQYF.

This sequence joins TRBV18 and TRBJ1-6; TRBD1 matches at 9 bases. Germline CDR1 is KGHSH and CDR2 is LQKENI. With V trimmed by 2 bases and J by 7 bases, 6 bases remained unmatched. The CDR3 totals 16 residues. DNA for the CDR3: TGTGCCAGCTCACCAAAGACAGGGGGAACAAATTCACCCCTCCACTTT. This encodes CASSPKTGGTNSPLHF.

This clone was seen only once. The chain uses TRBV6-5 and TRBJ1-1; D ambiguous. CDR3 length: 16 amino acids. Trimming left V 4 bases short and J 4 bases short, with 19 bases between. CDR1 is MNHEY and CDR2 is SVGAGI in the germline V gene. As DNA, the CDR3 is TGTGCCAGCAGTTTAGTAGCTTTGGGGTTTGGCACTGAAGCTTTCTTT. Its translation: CASSLVALGFGTEAFF.

In this sample, this clone turned up once. V is TRBV5-1 and J is TRBJ1-1; maybe TRBD1 (5 bases). The V end lost 2 bases, the J end lost 1 base, and 9 bases lay between the germline ends. This CDR3 spans 14 amino acids. Germline loops: CDR1 SGHRS, CDR2 YFSETQ. The DNA for the CDR3 is TGCGCCAGCAGCTTAGGGACGGCGAACACTGAAGCTTTCTTT. This codes for CASSLGTANTEAFF.

The chain links TRBV3-1 (or the pseudogene TRBV3-2) to TRBJ1-2, with D possibly being TRBD1 (5 bases). The CDR3 loop spans 14 amino acids. V lost 5 bases, J lost 5 bases, and 15 bases lay in between. Germline CDR1 and CDR2: LGHDT and YNNKEL (reference sequence). The CDR3 loop reads CASSARGTDYGYTF. The CDR3, as DNA: TGTGCCAGCAGCGCCCGGGGGACGGATTATGGCTACACCTTC.

The chain has TRBV5-6 and TRBJ2-7; possibly TRBD2 for D (5 bases). Deletions cut 3 bases from V and 4 bases from J, with 14 bases between. Per germline, CDR1 SGHDT and CDR2 YYEEEE. The length of the CDR3 is 14 residues. The DNA of the CDR3 is TGTGCCAGCAGCTCATGGGGAGATTATTACGAGCAGTACGTC. Translation gives CASSSWGDYYEQYV.

V usage is TRBV29-1 and J usage is TRBJ2-3, with TRBD2 matching over 9 bases. The CDR3 has 15 amino acids. Germline trimming cut 2 bases from V and 3 bases from J; bases unmatched to any gene: 6. Germline V gene lookup returns CDR1 SQVTM and CDR2 ANQGSEA. CDR3 sequence reads: CSVEKAGGLTDTQYF. In DNA, the CDR3 is TGCAGCGTTGAAAAGGCGGGGGGGCTTACAGATACGCAGTATTTT.

This clone came up a few times. V and J are TRBV5-4 and TRBJ1-2; 9 nucleotides match TRBD1. Per the germline V gene, CDR1 is SGHNT and CDR2 is YYREEE (reference sequence). J lost 8 bases, V lost 0 bases, and 5 bases had no gene match. The CDR3 covers 14 residues. The CDR3, as DNA: TGTGCCAGCAGCTTGGGGGGAACAGGGGGCGGCTACACCTTC. This gives the protein CASSLGGTGGGYTF.

The chain recombines TRBV19 with TRBJ2-6; 9 nucleotides agree with TRBD1. This CDR3 region has 18 residues. J was trimmed by 4 bases and V by 7 bases; bases with no gene match: 14. In germline, CDR1 is LNHDA, CDR2 SQIVND (reference sequence). CDR3 loop: CASTSGRTGAIGANVLTF. The CDR3 coding sequence is TGTGCCAGTACCTCCGGGAGGACAGGGGCAATCGGGGCCAACGTCCTGACTTTC.

This chain joins TRBV18 and TRBJ2-6; 7 positions agree with TRBD1. With V trimmed by 2 bases and J by 0 bases, 7 bases remained unmatched. Germline V lookup: CDR1 KGHSH, CDR2 LQKENI. This CDR3 has 18 residues. CDR3 coding DNA: TGTGCCAGCTCACCAAGGAGGACAGGAAACTCTGGGGCCAACGTCCTGACTTTC. Residues: CASSPRRTGNSGANVLTF.

As concerns this clone: Other DNA sequences in the same sample also yield this CDR3. J is TRBJ1-3 and V is TRBV6-5, with 7 nucleotides matching TRBD1. V was clipped by 6 bases and J by 7 bases; unmatched bases: 9. Germline lookup yields CDR1 MNHEY and CDR2 SVGAGI. This CDR3 is 14 amino acids long. In DNA form, the CDR3 reads TGTGCCAGCAGCCCCAGGGGGGCAGGGAACACCATATATTTT. Protein: CASSPRGAGNTIYF.